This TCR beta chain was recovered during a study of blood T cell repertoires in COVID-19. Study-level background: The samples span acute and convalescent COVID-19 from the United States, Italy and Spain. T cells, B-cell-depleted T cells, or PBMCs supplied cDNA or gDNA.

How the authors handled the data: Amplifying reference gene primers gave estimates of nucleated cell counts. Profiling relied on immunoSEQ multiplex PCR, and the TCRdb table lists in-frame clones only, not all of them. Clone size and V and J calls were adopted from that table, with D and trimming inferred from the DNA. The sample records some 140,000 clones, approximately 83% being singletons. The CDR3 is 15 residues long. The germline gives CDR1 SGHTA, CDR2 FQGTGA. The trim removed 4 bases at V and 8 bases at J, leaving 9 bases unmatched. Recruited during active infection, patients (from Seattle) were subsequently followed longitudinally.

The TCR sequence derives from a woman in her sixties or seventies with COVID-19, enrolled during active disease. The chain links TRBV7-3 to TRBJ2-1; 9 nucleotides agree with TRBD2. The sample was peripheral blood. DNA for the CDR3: TGTGCCAGCAGCTCATCCGGGACTAGCTGGGATGAGCAGTTCTTC. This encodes CASSSSGTSWDEQFF.